One sample yielded the 31 T cell receptor beta chains listed below, sequenced in a study of identical twins. From the 5' RACE reads, TCRdb called clonotypes with MiXCR, one entry per CDR3 protein. The table has approximately 500,000 distinct CDR3 sequences, approximately 24% seen once. These same data were also listed under a study on T cells expressing NK-cell markers.

The sequenced material came from CD4+ T cells sorted from blood. Receptors were obtained from a young woman in good health.

The chain employs TRBV5-6 and TRBJ1-1; a possible D gene is TRBD1 (6 bases). Germline V gives CDR1 SGHDT, CDR2 YYEEEE. The CDR3 is 15 residues long. V was pared by 4 bases and J by 5 bases, with 18 bases between. CDR3 coding DNA: TGTGCCAGCAGCCCTGATGGGGGCGCAGGTACTGAAGCTTTCTTT. Its translation is CASSPDGGAGTEAFF.

The chain couples TRBV7-2 to TRBJ2-7; either TRBD1 or TRBD2 may fit D (5 bases each). This CDR3 comprises 14 residues. From germline, CDR1 is SGHTA and CDR2 FQGNSA. Trimming took 7 bases from V and 3 from J, leaving 16 bases between them. The CDR3 coding sequence is TGTGCCAGCAACCCACCGGGACGGTACTACGAGCAGTACTTC. It yields the protein CASNPPGRYYEQYF.

This clonotype was recorded a few times. The V gene is TRBV27, the J gene TRBJ2-3, with D possibly TRBD1 on 5 matching bases. This CDR3 comprises 10 residues. V lost 8 bases, J lost 6 bases, and 6 bases lay in between. Germline assignment: CDR1 MNHEY and CDR2 SMNVEV (reference sequence). The CDR3 sequence is CASGHDTQYF. The CDR3 nucleotides read TGTGCCAGCGGACATGATACGCAGTATTTT.

This clonotype was seen a few times. This chain uses TRBV5-6 with TRBJ1-2; TRBD1 matches at 8 bases. The CDR3 runs 13 residues. Per the germline V gene, CDR1 is SGHDT and CDR2 is YYEEEE. With V trimmed by 4 bases and J by 9 bases, 8 bases remained unmatched. The CDR3 region is CASSPRQGRSYTF. The CDR3 nucleotides read TGTGCCAGCAGCCCTCGACAGGGGAGGAGCTACACCTTC.

This clonotype was picked up many times. The chain has TRBV6-6 and TRBJ2-5; a weak D match, TRBD1 (6 bases). The CDR3 totals 12 residues. Germline V lookup: CDR1 MNHNY, CDR2 SVGAGI (reference sequence). V was pared by 3 bases and J by 5 bases, with 7 bases between. CDR3 residues: CASSYGGETQYF. The DNA for the CDR3 is TGTGCCAGCAGTTATGGGGGCGAGACCCAGTACTTC.

This sequence joins TRBV20-1 and TRBJ1-2, with 8 bases that match TRBD1. The CDR3 contains 12 residues. The germline gives CDR1 DFQATT, CDR2 SNEGSKA (reference sequence). Unmatched junction bases numbered 4, after V lost 4 bases and J lost 6 bases. The CDR3 coding sequence is TGCAGTGCTATGAGGACAGGGAATGGCTACACCTTC. Amino acids: CSAMRTGNGYTF.

This clonotype has a handful of counts. The chain combines TRBV3-1 with TRBJ1-2; no definite D call. Germline V gives CDR1 LGHDT, CDR2 YNNKEL (reference sequence). This CDR3 contains 15 residues. The ends were cut back, 0 bases at V and 8 bases at J, with 16 bases in the middle. CDR3 sequence reads: CASSQDWVRIGGYTF. The DNA of the CDR3 is TGTGCCAGCAGCCAAGATTGGGTTAGGATAGGGGGCTACACCTTC.

In this sample, this clonotype turned up once. This chain connects TRBV10-3 to TRBJ1-1; 7 positions match TRBD1. There are 14 residues in the CDR3. Unmatched junction bases numbered 4, after V lost 2 bases and J lost 4 bases. Germline V gene sequence: CDR1 ENHRY, CDR2 SYGVKD. DNA of the CDR3: TGTGCCATCAGTGAGGACAGGGAGGGCACTGAAGCTTTCTTT. Its translation is CAISEDREGTEAFF.

The chain has TRBV6-1 and TRBJ1-2; 10 bases are shared with TRBD1. Germline lookup yields CDR1 MNHNS and CDR2 SASEGT. J was trimmed by 5 bases and V by 8 bases; bases with no gene match: 8. The CDR3 has 14 amino acids. In nucleotides, the CDR3 is TGTGCCAGCTCCGGGACAGGGGTTTTTTATGGCTACACCTTC. Protein product: CASSGTGVFYGYTF.

The table lists this clonotype with a few counts. The gene calls are TRBV7-9 and TRBJ1-2; 10 positions agree with TRBD1. V was clipped by 5 bases and J by 8 bases; unmatched bases: 11. The CDR3 contains 15 residues. The germline V gene has CDR1 SEHNR and CDR2 FQNEAQ (reference sequence). CDR3 nucleotides: TGTGCCAGCAGCGGATGGACAGGGGGGCGTGAGGGCTACACCTTC. It codes for CASSGWTGGREGYTF.

The chain links TRBV6-5 to TRBJ2-1, with D unresolved. Trimming shortened V by 3 bases and J by 0 bases, and 18 bases separated the two germline ends. Per the germline V gene, CDR1 is MNHEY and CDR2 is SVGAGI. The CDR3 is made up of 18 amino acids. The CDR3 loop is CASSYRPYIERSYNEQFF. The CDR3 DNA reads TGTGCCAGCAGTTATAGGCCTTATATTGAACGCTCCTACAATGAGCAGTTCTTC.

This clonotype was observed a handful of times. V gene TRBV21-1 combines with J gene TRBJ2-5; the D call in the table, TRBD1, was not verified against the DNA. TRBV21-1 is deemed a pseudogene. The CDR3 totals 15 residues. Here the CDR3 DNA reads TGTGCCAGCAGCAAGTCCCTCGACCAACAAGAGACCCAGTACTTC. It specifies CASSKSLDQQETQYF.

The chain combines TRBV6-5 with TRBJ2-3; D is unclear. Trimming stripped 0 bases from V and 1 base from J, with 11 bases between. The CDR3 is 16 residues long. Germline V gene lookup returns CDR1 MNHEY and CDR2 SVGAGI. The CDR3 DNA reads as TGTGCCAGCAGTTACTCTCCGGGTTTTGGCACAGATACGCAGTATTTT. Its translation is CASSYSPGFGTDTQYF.

This clonotype was counted at least ten times. This chain joins TRBV20-1 and TRBJ2-3, with D perhaps TRBD2 (6 bases). Trimming took off 2 bases at V and 4 bases at J, with 13 bases between the two ends. Germline V CDR1 and CDR2: DFQATT, SNEGSKA (reference sequence). CDR3 length: 14 amino acids. CDR3 DNA sequence: TGCAGTGCTAGACATGGGACTCAAGCAGATACGCAGTATTTT. This sequence encodes CSARHGTQADTQYF.

This clonotype has a single count. The chain carries TRBV11-3 and TRBJ2-3, with 7 bases fitting TRBD1. CDR3 length equals 15 residues. V shed 4 bases, J shed 2 bases, and the junction held 6 bases outside the gene matches. Germline CDR1 is SGHNT and CDR2 is YENEEA. The CDR3 protein is CASSSGDSYTDTQYF. In nucleotides, the CDR3 is TGTGCCAGCAGCTCTGGGGACAGCTACACAGATACGCAGTATTTT.

The V gene is TRBV4-3, the J gene TRBJ2-7, with D unresolved. This CDR3 has 14 residues. CDR1 is LGHNA and CDR2 is YSLEER in the germline V gene. Deletions cut 1 base from V and 2 bases from J, with 9 bases between. The DNA for the CDR3 is TGCGCCAGCAGCCAAGCGCACCCAGCCTACGAGCAGTACTTC. Protein: CASSQAHPAYEQYF.

In its sample, this clonotype was seen a few times. The chain is built from TRBV3-1 and TRBJ2-1; 9 positions agree with TRBD2. Losses at the gene ends were 4 bases for V and 4 bases for J; bases not matched to a gene: 8. The CDR3 sequence is 16 residues long. Germline assignment: CDR1 LGHDT and CDR2 YNNKEL (reference sequence). CDR3 amino acids: CASSRWASGEYNEQFF. The CDR3 DNA reads TGTGCCAGCAGCCGGTGGGCTAGCGGGGAATACAATGAGCAGTTCTTC.

The V gene is TRBV20-1, the J gene TRBJ2-5; TRBD1 matches at 8 bases. The CDR3 runs to 12 residues. The trim removed 6 bases at V and 5 bases at J, leaving 5 bases unmatched. From germline, CDR1 is DFQATT and CDR2 SNEGSKA (reference sequence). DNA for the CDR3: TGCAGTGCAAGGACAGGGACGGAGACCCAGTACTTC. Translated: CSARTGTETQYF.

In this sample, this clonotype turned up many times. The J gene is TRBJ2-3, the V gene TRBV2; 7 bases agree with TRBD1. This CDR3 comprises 14 residues. With 4 bases clipped from V and 1 base from J, the junction kept 2 bases outside the gene matches. Germline assignment: CDR1 SNHLY and CDR2 FYNNEI. The DNA of the CDR3 is TGTGCCAGCAGTGGTCAGGGGGGCACAGATACGCAGTATTTT. It encodes CASSGQGGTDTQYF.

The chain is built from TRBV2 and TRBJ1-2; D not resolved. Trimming left V 6 bases short and J 8 bases short, with 10 bases between. The CDR3 is 11 residues long. Looked up from germline, CDR1 is SNHLY and CDR2 is FYNNEI. The chain's CDR3 is CASRSGEGYTF. CDR3 bases: TGTGCCAGCAGATCAGGAGAAGGCTACACCTTC.

The chain links TRBV18 to TRBJ2-3, with D perhaps given as TRBD1 or TRBD2 (5 bases each). Trimming shortened V by 1 base and J by 5 bases, and 7 bases separated the two germline ends. Per the germline V gene, CDR1 is KGHSH and CDR2 is LQKENI. This CDR3 is built from 13 residues. The CDR3 here is CASSPQGRDTQYF. The DNA of the CDR3 is TGTGCCAGCTCACCACAGGGGAGAGATACGCAGTATTTT.

The table lists this clonotype with a few counts. V is TRBV25-1 and J is TRBJ2-1, with 11 nucleotides matching TRBD1. The CDR3 length is 16 residues. V dropped 2 bases and J dropped 10; count of bases not matched to a gene: 10. The germline gives CDR1 MGHDK, CDR2 SYGVNS. CDR3 sequence: CASSEPLGQGVDEQFF. The CDR3 region has the DNA TGTGCCAGCAGTGAACCCCTGGGACAGGGGGTGGACGAGCAGTTCTTC.

V is TRBV12-3 or TRBV12-4 and J is TRBJ2-1; the D is unclear. The CDR3 runs to 10 residues. The V end lost 5 bases, the J end lost 9 bases, and 5 bases lay between the germline ends. CDR3 sequence (DNA): TGTGCCAGCAGTAGAGGTGAGCAGTTCTTC. Translated, it gives CASSRGEQFF.

This clonotype came up a few times. V gene TRBV20-1 combines with J gene TRBJ1-5, with TRBD1 as a possible D gene (5 bases). CDR1 and CDR2 from the germline V gene are DFQATT and SNEGSKA (reference sequence). Trimming shortened V by 3 bases and J by 1 base, and 13 bases separated the two germline ends. This CDR3 comprises 15 residues. The CDR3 sequence is CSASPFRDSNQPQHF. CDR3 sequence (DNA): TGCAGTGCTAGTCCTTTCCGGGACAGCAATCAGCCCCAGCATTTT.

This clonotype showed up just a few times. The chain combines TRBV24-1 with TRBJ2-2; D remains unclear. V gave up 2 bases and J gave up 10 bases, with 4 bases separating them. The germline V gene has CDR1 KGHDR and CDR2 SFDVKD. The CDR3 is 11 residues long. The chain's CDR3 is CATSDYVELFF. CDR3 nucleotides: TGTGCCACCAGTGATTACGTGGAGCTGTTTTTT.

This clonotype was counted a few times. The V gene is TRBV21-1, the J gene TRBJ2-1; the D call of TRBD2 is as the table states it, not checked on the DNA. TRBV21-1 is noted as a pseudogene. This CDR3 is built from 18 residues. Here the CDR3 DNA reads TGTGCCAGCAGCAAAGGTTTGGGACTACCTAGCTCCTACAATGAGCAGTTCTTC. Residues: CASSKGLGLPSSYNEQFF.

This clonotype was detected only a few times. This chain joins TRBV5-1 and TRBJ2-5; D gene unclear. V lost 0 bases and J lost 2, with 11 bases in between. The germline gives CDR1 SGHRS, CDR2 YFSETQ. The length of the CDR3 is 15 residues. This CDR3 reads CASSLGTTLQETQYF. The CDR3 region has the DNA TGCGCCAGCAGCTTGGGGACGACCTTACAAGAGACCCAGTACTTC.

The V gene is TRBV10-2, the J gene TRBJ2-1; D might be TRBD2 (6 bases). The CDR3 spans 14 residues. Per the germline V gene, CDR1 is WSHSY and CDR2 is SAAADI. Deletions cut 9 bases from V and 5 bases from J, with 17 bases between. The CDR3 sequence: CASNPGGGNNEQFF. CDR3 sequence (DNA): TGCGCCAGTAACCCAGGTGGGGGGAACAATGAGCAGTTCTTC.

Only a few counts were recorded for this clonotype. This chain's CDR3 is CASSHTRDYRNEQFF. Here the CDR3 DNA reads TGTGCCAGCAGTCATACCCGGGACTACCGAAATGAGCAGTTCTTC. V gene TRBV7-9 combines with J gene TRBJ2-1; 7 bases fit TRBD2. The length of the CDR3 is 15 residues. Germline V gives CDR1 SEHNR, CDR2 FQNEAQ (reference sequence). V dropped 6 bases and J dropped 7; count of bases not matched to a gene: 12.

This rearrangement joins TRBV20-1 to TRBJ1-4; D is possibly TRBD1 (6 bases). Per the germline V gene, CDR1 is DFQATT and CDR2 is SNEGSKA (reference sequence). The V end lost 6 bases, the J end lost 8 bases, and 19 bases lay between the germline ends. The CDR3 loop spans 14 amino acids. The CDR3 nucleotides are TGCAGTGCCAGCAAGGGGGGCGGGGAGGAAAAACTGTTTTTT. Encoded protein: CSASKGGGEEKLFF.

The V call is TRBV29-1, the J call TRBJ2-1; 10 bases are shared with TRBD2. After removal of 5 bases from V and 7 bases from J, the junction contained 11 bases not matched to a gene. The CDR3 is 15 amino acids. The germline CDR1 and CDR2 sequences are SQVTM and ANQGSEA. This CDR3 is CSVLGLLAGINEQFF. CDR3 sequence (DNA): TGCAGCGTTTTGGGTCTACTAGCGGGGATTAATGAGCAGTTCTTC.